The clone carrying this TCR beta chain was seen a few times. Its antigen is not known. It was through 5'RACE template switching that TCR cDNA was made, with a universal primer site and UMIs added. MiXCR, run by TCRdb on the 5' RACE reads, gives a single entry per CDR3 protein. The top ten clones hold around 37% of a sample with approximately 70,000 distinct CDR3 sequences, less than 8.5% of them seen once. These data originate in a study of T cells after yellow fever vaccination. The CDR3 totals 11 residues. The ends were cut back, 6 bases at V and 5 bases at J, with 7 bases in the middle. Study-level results: Compared with primary, the secondary response was weaker and peaked at day 5, not 15. There was a small share of clonotypes that showed up in both the CD4 and CD8 compartments.

This TCR derives from a man aged 18 to 29 who received the YFV17D yellow fever vaccine. The source material was CD8+ T cells sorted from PBMCs, sampled about 49 days after the first yellow fever vaccination. This rearrangement joins TRBV12-3 or TRBV12-4 to TRBJ1-2; D is undetermined. The CDR3 sequence: CASSFKYGYTF. CDR3 DNA sequence: TGTGCCAGCAGCTTTAAGTATGGCTACACCTTC.